This T cell receptor (beta chain) was recorded in a study of neoadjuvant nivolumab and ipilimumab in lung cancer. Study-level results: TCR receptors were sequenced in few samples.

Method: immunoSEQ multiplex PCR; TCRdb's copy keeps in-frame clones and lacks some. Of some 5,000 clones listed, 73% are singletons. This clone was seen more than once but under ten times. The target antigen is unknown. CDR3 size: 13 residues. In germline, CDR1 is SGHAT, CDR2 FQNNGV. The ends were cut back, 0 bases at V and 7 bases at J, with 6 bases in the middle. The chain employs TRBV11-2 and TRBJ2-2; D ambiguous. The specimen comprised tumor tissue, sampled after neoadjuvant nivolumab, alone or with ipilimumab, at or shortly before surgery. The sequence was obtained from an adult with non-small cell lung cancer. The CDR3 nucleotides read TGTGCCAGCAGCTTAGATCCAGACGGGGAGCTGTTTTTT. This sequence encodes CASSLDPDGELFF.